This entry features one TCR beta chain sequence. Per germline, CDR1 MNHNS and CDR2 SASEGT. The CDR3 spans 13 residues. Trimming took 5 bases from V and 6 from J; bases not matched to a gene: 6. The entry originates in a study of vaccination and CD4 T cells after COVID-19. At the level of the study: Collection of post-COVID samples occurred a median approximately 100 days after diagnosis, spanning a range of 35 to 161.

TCRdb re-called the PCR reads with MiXCR, one entry per CDR3 protein. The sample holds some 20,000 distinct CDR3 sequences, about 60% seen once. This material consisted of CD4+ T cells from blood, taken before SARS-CoV-2 vaccination. The sequence was collected from a human donor who had recovered from COVID-19. The chain couples TRBV6-1 to TRBJ1-1; 7 nucleotides line up with TRBD1. The CDR3 here is CASSNDRDSEAFF. The DNA of the CDR3 is TGTGCCAGCAGTAACGACAGGGACTCTGAAGCTTTCTTT.